The sequence of this T cell receptor beta chain was determined in a study of shared clonotypes between healthy human individuals. CDR3 length: 14 residues. V dropped 6 bases and J dropped 1 base, with 12 bases sitting between them. Per the germline V gene, CDR1 is SNHLY and CDR2 is FYNNEI. On sorted subsets, replicate PCRs used 150 to 250 ng DNA, or roughly 30,000 T cell genomes. Clones were read by immunoSEQ multiplex PCR, and TCRdb kept only the in-frame ones, dropping some. The data show hundreds of thousands of clones, with 74% seen just once and around a tenth held by the top ten. The chain couples TRBV2 to TRBJ2-5; the D gene is possibly TRBD2 (6 bases). The sequencing input was memory CD4+ T cells sorted from blood. Subset: CD45RA-negative fraction. This TCR was recovered from a man in his thirties or forties in good health. In DNA form, the CDR3 reads TGTGCCAGCAGGCTTTGGACTATCCAAGAGACCCAGTACTTC. Translation gives CASRLWTIQETQYF.